These T cell receptor beta chains were read from a single sample in a study of blood T cell repertoires in COVID-19. Profiling relied on immunoSEQ multiplex PCR, and the TCRdb table lists in-frame clones only, not all of them. Of under 300,000 clones listed, roughly 86% are singletons. The specimen was PBMCs or T cells enriched from blood (not recorded which). The receptors originated from a woman aged 60-70 years who had recovered from COVID-19. CDR3s include the opening cysteine and the closing phenylalanine or tryptophan. D genes are given only for firm matches. Only part of the rows carry a size: once, few, many, or a class if the clone is expanded.

j_gene,d_gene,v_gene,abundance,CDR3aa,CDR3nt
TRBJ2-5,NA,TRBV2,NA,CASSSGWVAETQYF,TGTGCCAGCAGTTCAGGGTGGGTTGCAGAGACCCAGTACTTC
TRBJ2-7,NA,TRBV3-1/TRBV3-2,NA,CASSRRGYEQYF,TGTGCCAGCAGCAGGAGAGGGTACGAGCAGTACTTC
TRBJ2-1,NA,TRBV21-1,once,CASAGPRVPNEQFF,TGTGCCAGCGCGGGACCCCGGGTACCCAATGAGCAGTTCTTC
TRBJ1-4,NA,TRBV27,NA,CASAPSRANEKLFF,TGTGCCAGTGCTCCCAGCAGGGCTAATGAAAAACTGTTTTTT
TRBJ1-5,TRBD1,TRBV6-5,NA,CASSSGQGDQPQHF,TGTGCCAGCAGTTCGGGACAGGGGGATCAGCCCCAGCATTTT
TRBJ2-3,TRBD2,TRBV19,NA,CASSIRLAGPRDTQYF,TGTGCCAGTAGTATACGACTAGCGGGACCTCGGGATACGCAGTATTTT
TRBJ2-2,TRBD2,TRBV2,NA,CASTPSGVTGELFF,TGTGCCAGCACCCCTAGCGGGGTCACCGGGGAGCTGTTTTTT
TRBJ1-1,NA,TRBV14,NA,CASSRQSRTEAFF,TGTGCCAGCAGCCGACAGTCGCGCACTGAAGCTTTCTTT
TRBJ1-2,NA,TRBV13,few,CASSLSNYGYTF,TGTGCCAGCAGCCTATCCAACTATGGCTACACCTTC
TRBJ2-3,TRBD1,TRBV5-1,many,CASSSLGPGQGFSDTQYF,TGCGCCAGCAGCTCCTTGGGTCCGGGACAGGGGTTTTCAGATACGCAGTATTTT
TRBJ1-1,NA,TRBV5-8,NA,CASSRVGNTEAFF,TGTGCCAGCAGCCGCGTCGGGAACACTGAAGCTTTCTTT